This T cell receptor (beta chain) was recorded in a study of neurological immune-mediated disorders. Only a few counts were recorded for this clonotype. This CDR3 has 14 amino acids. Per germline, CDR1 WNHNN and CDR2 SYGVQD (reference sequence). The V and J ends lost 0 bases and 7 bases respectively, with 10 bases between them. Synthesis of cDNA was accomplished via 5'RACE employing 10-nucleotide random UMIs. Over 170 million TCR-beta sequences, together covering 15-18 subjects, were produced by every individual sequencing run that was carried out. TCRdb analysed the 5' RACE reads with MiXCR anew, one entry per CDR3 protein. The sample shows roughly 75,000 distinct CDR3 sequences, 2.5% to 3% of them seen only once.

The gene calls are TRBV10-1 and TRBJ2-1; D uncertain. Sequenced: PBMCs. This receptor was identified in a woman aged 25-40 years with multiple sclerosis. The CDR3, as DNA: TGCGCCAGCAGTGAGTCCATGGACGAAAATGAGCAGTTCTTC. Translation: CASSESMDENEQFF.